This T cell receptor (beta chain) was observed in a study of cytomegalovirus exposure and HLA in healthy donors. Worth noting for this clone: Antigen: not known.

Study-wide results and limits: CMV serostatus stood as the only immune exposure information on hand. Because they were indistinguishable, some V segments, including TRBV6-2 and TRBV6-3, were excluded. According to an earlier analysis, most TCR beta V segments yielded productive rearrangements about 87% or about 30% of the time.

The CDR3 contains 14 residues. V shed 6 bases, J shed 5 bases, and the junction held 5 bases outside the gene matches. Germline loops: CDR1 MGHDK, CDR2 SYGVNS. Researchers ran the PCR with 60 Vbeta and 13 Jbeta primers. Profiled with immunoSEQ multiplex PCR; TCRdb holds only in-frame clones, not every one. This sample has 84,000 or so clones, with about 81% found just once. The chain recombines TRBV25-1 with TRBJ2-3, with TRBD2 matching 10 bases. The origin of this receptor is a woman between 50 and 59 years old in good health and CMV-seronegative. Sequences were obtained from PBMCs. The CDR3 DNA follows: TGTGCCAGCAGAGCGGGGGGGCTAGGAGATACGCAGTATTTT. Translation: CASRAGGLGDTQYF.